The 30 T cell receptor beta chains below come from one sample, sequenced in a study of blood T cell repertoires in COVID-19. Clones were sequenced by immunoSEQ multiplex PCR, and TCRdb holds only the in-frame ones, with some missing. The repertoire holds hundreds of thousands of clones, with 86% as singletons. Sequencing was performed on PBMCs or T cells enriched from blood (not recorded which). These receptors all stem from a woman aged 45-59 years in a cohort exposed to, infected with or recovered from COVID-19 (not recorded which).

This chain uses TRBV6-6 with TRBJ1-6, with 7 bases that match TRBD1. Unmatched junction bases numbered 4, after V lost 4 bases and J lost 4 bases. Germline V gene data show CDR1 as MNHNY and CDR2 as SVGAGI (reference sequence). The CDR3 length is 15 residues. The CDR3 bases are TGTGCCAGCAGTTGGGGACAGCCGTATAATTCACCCCTCCACTTT. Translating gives CASSWGQPYNSPLHF.

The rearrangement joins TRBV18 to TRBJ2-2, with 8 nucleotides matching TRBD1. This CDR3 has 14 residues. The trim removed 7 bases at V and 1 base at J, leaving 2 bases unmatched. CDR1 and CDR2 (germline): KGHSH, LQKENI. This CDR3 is CASFGQGNTGELFF. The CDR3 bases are TGTGCCAGCTTTGGACAGGGGAACACCGGGGAGCTGTTTTTT.

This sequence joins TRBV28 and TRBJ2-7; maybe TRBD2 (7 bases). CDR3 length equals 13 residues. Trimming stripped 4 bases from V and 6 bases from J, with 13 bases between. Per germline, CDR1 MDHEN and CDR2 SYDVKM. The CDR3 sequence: CASSWGGLSEQYF. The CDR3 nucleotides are TGTGCCAGCAGTTGGGGGGGCCTATCCGAGCAGTACTTC.

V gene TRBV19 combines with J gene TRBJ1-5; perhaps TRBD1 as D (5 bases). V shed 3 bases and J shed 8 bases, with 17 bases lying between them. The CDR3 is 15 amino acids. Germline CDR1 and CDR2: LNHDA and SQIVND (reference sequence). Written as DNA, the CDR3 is TGTGCCAGTAGTATCTCCAGGGTGAGTTTGGAGCCCCAGCATTTT. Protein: CASSISRVSLEPQHF.

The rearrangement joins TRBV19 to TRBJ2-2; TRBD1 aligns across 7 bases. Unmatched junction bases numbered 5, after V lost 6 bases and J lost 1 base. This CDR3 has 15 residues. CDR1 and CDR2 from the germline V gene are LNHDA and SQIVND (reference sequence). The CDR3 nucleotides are TGTGCCAGTAGGACGACAGGGTGGAACACCGGGGAGCTGTTTTTT. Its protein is CASRTTGWNTGELFF.

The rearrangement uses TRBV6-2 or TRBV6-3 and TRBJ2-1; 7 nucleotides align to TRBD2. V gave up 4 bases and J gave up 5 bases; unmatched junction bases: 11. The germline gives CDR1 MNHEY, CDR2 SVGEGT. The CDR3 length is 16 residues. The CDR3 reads CASSSGLLPQDNEQFF. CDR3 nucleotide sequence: TGTGCCAGCAGTTCGGGACTACTGCCCCAAGACAATGAGCAGTTCTTC.

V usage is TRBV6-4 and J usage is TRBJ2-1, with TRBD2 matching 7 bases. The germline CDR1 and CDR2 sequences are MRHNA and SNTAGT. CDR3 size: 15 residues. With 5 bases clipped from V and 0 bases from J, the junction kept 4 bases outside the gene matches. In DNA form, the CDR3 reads TGTGCCAGCAGTCCAAGCGGGGTCTCCTACAATGAGCAGTTCTTC. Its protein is CASSPSGVSYNEQFF.

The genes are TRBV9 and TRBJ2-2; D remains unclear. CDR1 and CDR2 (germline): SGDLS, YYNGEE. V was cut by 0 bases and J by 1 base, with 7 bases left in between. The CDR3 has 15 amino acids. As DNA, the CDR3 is TGTGCCAGCAGCGTAGCTGAGGTGAACACCGGGGAGCTGTTTTTT. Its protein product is CASSVAEVNTGELFF. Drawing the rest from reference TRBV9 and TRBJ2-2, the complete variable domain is DSGVTQTPKHLITATGQRVTLRCSPRSGDLSVYWYQQSLDQGLQFLIQYYNGEERAKGNILERFSAQQFPDLHSELNLSSLELGDSALYFCASSVAEVNTGELFFGEGSRLTVL.

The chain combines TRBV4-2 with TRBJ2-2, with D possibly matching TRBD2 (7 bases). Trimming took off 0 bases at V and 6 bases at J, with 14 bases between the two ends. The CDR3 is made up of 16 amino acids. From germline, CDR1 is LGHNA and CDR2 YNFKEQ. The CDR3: CASSQDVGGPAGELFF. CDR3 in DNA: TGTGCCAGCAGCCAAGATGTGGGGGGGCCGGCCGGGGAGCTGTTTTTT.

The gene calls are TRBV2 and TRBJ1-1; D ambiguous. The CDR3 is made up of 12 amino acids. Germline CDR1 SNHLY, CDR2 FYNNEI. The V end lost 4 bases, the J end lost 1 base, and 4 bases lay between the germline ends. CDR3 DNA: TGTGCCAGCAGTGTGAGGAACACTGAAGCTTTCTTT. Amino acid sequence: CASSVRNTEAFF.

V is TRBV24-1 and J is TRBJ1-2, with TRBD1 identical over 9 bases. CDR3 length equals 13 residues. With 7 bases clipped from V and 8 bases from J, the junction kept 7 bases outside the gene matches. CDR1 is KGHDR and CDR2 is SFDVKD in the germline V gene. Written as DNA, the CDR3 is TGTGCCACCAGAGGGACAGGGTCCGGAGGCTACACCTTC. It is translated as CATRGTGSGGYTF.

The CDR3 here is CASRATTYNEQFF. The CDR3 DNA reads as TGTGCCAGCAGGGCGACAACCTACAATGAGCAGTTCTTC. This chain links TRBV2 with TRBJ2-1; D not certain. Per germline, CDR1 SNHLY and CDR2 FYNNEI. The V gene lost 6 bases and the J gene lost 2 bases, with 8 bases spanning the gap. The length of the CDR3 is 13 residues. Looking up the rest from reference TRBV2 and TRBJ2-1 gives the full variable domain: EPEVTQTPSHQVTQMGQEVILRCVPISNHLYFYWYRQILGQKVEFLVSFYNNEISEKSEIFDDQFSVERPDGSNFTLKIRSTKLEDSAMYFCASRATTYNEQFFGPGTRLTVL.

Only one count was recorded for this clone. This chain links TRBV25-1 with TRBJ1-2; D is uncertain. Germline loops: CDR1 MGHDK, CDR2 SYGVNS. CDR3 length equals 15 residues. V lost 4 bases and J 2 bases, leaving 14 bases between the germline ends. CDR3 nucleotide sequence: TGTGCCAGCAGTGTGGCCTCGGCGGGGAACTATGGCTACACCTTC. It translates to CASSVASAGNYGYTF.

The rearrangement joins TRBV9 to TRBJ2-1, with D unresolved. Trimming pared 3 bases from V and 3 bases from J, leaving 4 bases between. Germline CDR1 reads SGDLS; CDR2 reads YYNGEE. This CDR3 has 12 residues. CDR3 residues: CASSAVYNEQFF. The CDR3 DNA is TGTGCCAGCAGCGCTGTCTACAATGAGCAGTTCTTC.

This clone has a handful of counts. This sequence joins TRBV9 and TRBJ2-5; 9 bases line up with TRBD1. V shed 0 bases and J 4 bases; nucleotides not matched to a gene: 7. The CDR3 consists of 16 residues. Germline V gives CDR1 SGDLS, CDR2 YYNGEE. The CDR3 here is CASSVATGGFRETQYF. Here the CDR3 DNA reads TGTGCCAGCAGCGTAGCAACAGGGGGCTTTCGAGAGACCCAGTACTTC.

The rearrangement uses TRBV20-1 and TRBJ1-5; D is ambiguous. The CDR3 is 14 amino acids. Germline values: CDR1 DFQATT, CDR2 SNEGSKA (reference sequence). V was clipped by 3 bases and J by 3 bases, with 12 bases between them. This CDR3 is CSASRGPSNQPQHF. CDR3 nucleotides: TGCAGTGCTAGTCGGGGTCCCTCCAATCAGCCCCAGCATTTT.

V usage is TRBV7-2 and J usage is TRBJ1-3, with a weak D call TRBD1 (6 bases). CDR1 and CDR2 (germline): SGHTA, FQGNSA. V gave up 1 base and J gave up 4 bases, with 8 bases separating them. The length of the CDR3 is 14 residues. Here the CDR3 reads CASSLVRGGNTIYF. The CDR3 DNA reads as TGTGCCAGCAGCTTAGTCAGGGGAGGAAACACCATATATTTT. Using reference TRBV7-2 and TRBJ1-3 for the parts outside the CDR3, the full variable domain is GAGVSQSPSNKVTEKGKDVELRCDPISGHTALYWYRQSLGQGLEFLIYFQGNSAPDKSGLPSDRFSAERTGGSVSTLTIQRTQQEDSAVYLCASSLVRGGNTIYFGEGSWLTVV.

The CDR3 bases are TGCGCCAGCAGCCAAGATTGGGGACAGATATTCAATGAGCAGTTCTTC. This encodes CASSQDWGQIFNEQFF. J is TRBJ2-1 and V is TRBV4-3; TRBD1 matches 7 bases. Germline CDR1 and CDR2: LGHNA and YSLEER. Trimming cost V 0 bases and J 6 bases; bases outside gene matches: 8. CDR3 length equals 16 residues.

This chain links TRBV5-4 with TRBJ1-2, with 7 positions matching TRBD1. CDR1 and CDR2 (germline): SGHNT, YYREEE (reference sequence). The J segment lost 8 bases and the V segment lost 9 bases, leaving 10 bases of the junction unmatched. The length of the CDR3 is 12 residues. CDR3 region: CATLARGNGYTF. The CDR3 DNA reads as TGTGCCACCCTCGCCAGGGGGAACGGCTACACCTTC.

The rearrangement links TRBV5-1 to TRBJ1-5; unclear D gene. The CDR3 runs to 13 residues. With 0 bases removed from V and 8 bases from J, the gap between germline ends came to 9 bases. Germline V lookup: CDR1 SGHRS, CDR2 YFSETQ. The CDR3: CASSLVPGEPQHF. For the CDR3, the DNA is TGCGCCAGCAGCTTGGTGCCGGGTGAGCCCCAGCATTTT. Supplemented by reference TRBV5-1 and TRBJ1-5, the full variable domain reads KAGVTQTPRYLIKTRGQQVTLSCSPISGHRSVSWYQQTPGQGLQFLFEYFSETQRNKGNFPGRFSGRQFSNSRSEMNVSTLELGDSALYLCASSLVPGEPQHFGDGTRLSIL.

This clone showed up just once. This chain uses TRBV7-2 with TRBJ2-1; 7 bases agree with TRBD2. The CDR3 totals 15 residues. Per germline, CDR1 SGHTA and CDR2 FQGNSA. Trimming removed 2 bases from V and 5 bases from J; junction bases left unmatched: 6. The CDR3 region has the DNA TGTGCCAGCAGCTTAAGGGTCCTAGCGGACAATGAGCAGTTCTTC. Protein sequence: CASSLRVLADNEQFF.

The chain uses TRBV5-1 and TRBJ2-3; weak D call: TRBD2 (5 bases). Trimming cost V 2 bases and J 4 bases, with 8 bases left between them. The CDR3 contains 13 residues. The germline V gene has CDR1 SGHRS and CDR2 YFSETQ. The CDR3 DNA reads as TGCGCCAGCAGCTTTCTCGGGGCAGATACGCAGTATTTT. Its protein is CASSFLGADTQYF.

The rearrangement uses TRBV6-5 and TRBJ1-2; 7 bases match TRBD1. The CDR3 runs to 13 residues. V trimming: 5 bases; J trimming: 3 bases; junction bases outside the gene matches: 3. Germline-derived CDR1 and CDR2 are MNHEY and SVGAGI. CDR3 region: CASSRDRDYGYTF. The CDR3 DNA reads TGTGCCAGCAGTAGGGACAGAGACTATGGCTACACCTTC.

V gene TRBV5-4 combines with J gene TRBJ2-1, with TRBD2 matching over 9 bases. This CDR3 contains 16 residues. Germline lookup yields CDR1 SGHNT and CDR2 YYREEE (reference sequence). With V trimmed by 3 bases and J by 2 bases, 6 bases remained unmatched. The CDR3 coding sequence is TGTGCCAGCAGCTACCTGGGACTAGCCGCCTACAATGAGCAGTTCTTC. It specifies CASSYLGLAAYNEQFF.

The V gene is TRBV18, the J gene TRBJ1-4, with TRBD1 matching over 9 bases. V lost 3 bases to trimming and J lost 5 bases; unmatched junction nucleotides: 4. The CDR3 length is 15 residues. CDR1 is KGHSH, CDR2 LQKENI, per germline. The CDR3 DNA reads TGTGCCAGCTCACCCTGGACAGGGGCAAATGAAAAACTGTTTTTT. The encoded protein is CASSPWTGANEKLFF.

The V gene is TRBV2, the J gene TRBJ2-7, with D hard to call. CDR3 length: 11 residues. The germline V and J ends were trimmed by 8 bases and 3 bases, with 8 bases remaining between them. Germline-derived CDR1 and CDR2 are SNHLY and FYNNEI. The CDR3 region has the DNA TGTGCCAGCGCACGGGTCTACGAGCAGTACTTC. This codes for CASARVYEQYF.

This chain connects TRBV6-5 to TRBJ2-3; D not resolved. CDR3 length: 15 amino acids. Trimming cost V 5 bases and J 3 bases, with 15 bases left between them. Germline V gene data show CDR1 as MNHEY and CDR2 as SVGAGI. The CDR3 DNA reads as TGTGCCAGCAGTCCACGCCTTCTACGGACAGATACGCAGTATTTT. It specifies CASSPRLLRTDTQYF.

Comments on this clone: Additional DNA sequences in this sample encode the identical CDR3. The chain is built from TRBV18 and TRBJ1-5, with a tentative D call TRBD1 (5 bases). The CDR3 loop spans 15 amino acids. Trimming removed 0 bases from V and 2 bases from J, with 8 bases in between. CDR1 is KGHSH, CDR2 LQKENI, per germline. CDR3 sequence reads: CASSPPGGGNQPQHF. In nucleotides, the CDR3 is TGTGCCAGCTCACCACCGGGGGGGGGCAATCAGCCCCAGCATTTT.

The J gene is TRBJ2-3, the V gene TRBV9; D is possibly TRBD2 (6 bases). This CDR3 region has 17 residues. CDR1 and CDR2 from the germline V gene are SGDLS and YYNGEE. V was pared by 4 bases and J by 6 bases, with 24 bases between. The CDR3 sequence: CASSSRTGTDSIDTQYF. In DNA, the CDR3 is TGTGCCAGCAGCTCTAGAACCGGGACTGATTCAATTGATACGCAGTATTTT.

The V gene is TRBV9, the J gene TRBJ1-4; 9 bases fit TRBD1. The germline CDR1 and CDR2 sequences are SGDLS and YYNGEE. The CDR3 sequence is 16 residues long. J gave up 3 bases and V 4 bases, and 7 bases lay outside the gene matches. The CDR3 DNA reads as TGTGCCAGCAGCCCCCGACAGGGGGTTGCTAATGAAAAACTGTTTTTT. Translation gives CASSPRQGVANEKLFF.